Given below is one TCR beta chain in context. No antigen is known for it. The data were taken from a study of shared clonotypes between healthy human individuals. Study findings and constraints: Richness estimates generally favored naive over memory subsets.

Here immunoSEQ multiplex PCR was the method, and the copy in TCRdb shows in-frame clones only, minus some. The data hold 650,000 to 700,000 clones, with roughly 88% observed a single time. Caucasian adults living in Nashville, Tennessee, provided all samples. Trimming shortened V by 3 bases and J by 3 bases, and 11 bases separated the two germline ends. The CDR3 is made up of 14 amino acids. CDR1 is SGDLS and CDR2 is YYNGEE in the germline V gene. Sequenced material: memory CD8+ T cells from PBMCs. The subset was: CD45RO+ cells pooled with CCR7-negative TemRA cells. The clonotype was recovered from a man aged 18 to 35 in good health. Some clones in this sample may be carry-over from other donors' samples. This chain uses TRBV9 with TRBJ2-3; perhaps TRBD1 as D (6 bases). The CDR3 loop is CASSGGHPTDTQYF. The CDR3 DNA is TGTGCCAGCAGCGGGGGACACCCGACAGATACGCAGTATTTT.